The 20 T cell receptor beta chains below all came from one sample that was sequenced in a study of T-cell memory formation after mild COVID-19. MiXCR, applied by TCRdb to the 5' RACE reads, yields one record per CDR3 protein. This repertoire shows around 340,000 distinct CDR3 sequences, around 15% found once; its top ten account for approximately 22%. The sequencing input was PBMCs or a T cell subset sorted from them (not recorded which). The receptor set was obtained from a man younger than 30 who had mild COVID-19 (a few samples of this study predate the infection). Cell type and time point are not known.

This clonotype was seen a few times. The V call is TRBV7-2, the J call TRBJ1-5; D uncertain. Trimming stripped 4 bases from V and 7 bases from J, with 8 bases between. The CDR3 is 12 amino acids. Germline V gives CDR1 SGHTA, CDR2 FQGNSA. The DNA of the CDR3 is TGTGCCAGCAGCTCGGGTCACCAGCCCCAGCATTTT. Translated, it gives CASSSGHQPQHF.

This chain links TRBV12-3 or TRBV12-4 with TRBJ1-2, with 8 bases matching TRBD1. The CDR3 is 15 amino acids. The J segment lost 5 bases and the V segment lost 2 bases, leaving 7 bases of the junction unmatched. The CDR3 here is CASSLPTGEGYGYTF. CDR3 nucleotide sequence: TGTGCCAGCAGTTTACCGACAGGGGAGGGATATGGCTACACCTTC.

The CDR3 coding sequence is TGCAGTGCTAGTCCTGGGGAGACTAGAGCTGCCGGGGAGCTGTTTTTT. Protein sequence: CSASPGETRAAGELFF. The V and J genes are TRBV20-1 and TRBJ2-2, with a weak D call TRBD2 (6 bases). The CDR3 consists of 16 residues. Per the germline V gene, CDR1 is DFQATT and CDR2 is SNEGSKA (reference sequence). The V and J ends lost 3 bases and 6 bases respectively, with 20 bases between them.

V gene TRBV20-1 combines with J gene TRBJ2-5; a weak D match, TRBD2 (6 bases). The CDR3 consists of 13 residues. Trimming took off 5 bases at V and 5 bases at J, with 15 bases between the two ends. Germline CDR1 and CDR2: DFQATT and SNEGSKA (reference sequence). CDR3 DNA sequence: TGCAGTGCTCGGGACTTAAAGGCGGAGACCCAGTACTTC. Translating it yields CSARDLKAETQYF.

V gene TRBV2 combines with J gene TRBJ2-1; no definite D call. V lost 0 bases to trimming and J lost 1 base, with 4 bases between them. This CDR3 contains 14 residues. Germline lookup yields CDR1 SNHLY and CDR2 FYNNEI. The CDR3, as DNA: TGTGCCAGCAGTGAAGCCACGTCCTACAATGAGCAGTTCTTC. Amino acid sequence: CASSEATSYNEQFF.

This chain links TRBV11-2 with TRBJ2-3; possibly TRBD2 for D (6 bases). Germline lookup yields CDR1 SGHAT and CDR2 FQNNGV. The CDR3 is made up of 16 amino acids. Trimming pared 5 bases from V and 6 bases from J, leaving 21 bases between. CDR3 loop: CASSQGGSTQYDTQYF. The CDR3, as DNA: TGTGCCAGCAGCCAAGGAGGGTCCACCCAGTATGATACGCAGTATTTT.

V usage is TRBV12-3 or TRBV12-4 and J usage is TRBJ2-1, with 8 bases matching TRBD2. The CDR3 sequence is 15 residues long. V shed 4 bases and J 5 bases; nucleotides not matched to a gene: 7. This chain's CDR3 is CASSYSGVRHNEQFF. CDR3 bases: TGTGCCAGCAGTTATAGCGGGGTACGGCACAATGAGCAGTTCTTC.

The chain joins TRBV18 to TRBJ2-7, with D maybe TRBD2 (6 bases). The ends were cut back, 3 bases at V and 2 bases at J, with 17 bases in the middle. Germline V CDR1 and CDR2: KGHSH, LQKENI. CDR3 size: 16 residues. This chain's CDR3 is CASSPSGGPRPYEQYV. The CDR3 region has the DNA TGTGCCAGCTCACCTTCAGGAGGGCCCAGGCCCTACGAGCAGTACGTC.

This clonotype was observed at least ten times. The V call is TRBV29-1, the J call TRBJ2-1; weak D call: TRBD1 (6 bases). CDR3 length: 13 residues. The V gene lost 7 bases and the J gene lost 7 bases, with 17 bases spanning the gap. In germline, CDR1 is SQVTM, CDR2 ANQGSEA. The CDR3 is CSAQRQGMNEQFF. DNA of the CDR3: TGCAGCGCCCAAAGGCAGGGGATGAATGAGCAGTTCTTC.

The CDR3 bases are TGTGCCTGGAGTGGACGGACCGGGGAGCTGTTTTTT. Translation: CAWSGRTGELFF. The chain carries TRBV30 and TRBJ2-2; no firm D call. The germline CDR1 and CDR2 sequences are GTSNPN and SVGIG (reference sequence). Trimming removed 1 base at V and 5 bases at J, with 5 bases between. The CDR3 sequence is 12 residues long.

The chain links TRBV10-3 to TRBJ2-7; D is undetermined. The CDR3 sequence is 11 residues long. V lost 11 bases to trimming and J lost 5 bases, with 13 bases between them. CDR1 is ENHRY and CDR2 is SYGVKD in the germline V gene. Here the CDR3 DNA reads TGTGCCGGGCATGGGGATAACGAGCAGTACGTC. Its translation: CAGHGDNEQYV.

The chain combines TRBV7-3 with TRBJ2-1; 9 bases map to TRBD2. The V and J ends lost 4 bases and 6 bases, in that order; junction bases with no gene match: 10. From germline, CDR1 is SGHTA and CDR2 FQGTGA. This CDR3 is built from 16 residues. DNA of the CDR3: TGTGCCAGCAGCTCGCCTGAGCGGGGGGCTACCAATGAGCAGTTCTTC. Residues: CASSSPERGATNEQFF.

This clonotype occurred a few times. V usage is TRBV29-1 and J usage is TRBJ2-2; 7 bases agree with TRBD1. V gave up 1 base and J gave up 4 bases; unmatched junction bases: 3. The CDR3 sequence is 14 residues long. Germline assignment: CDR1 SQVTM and CDR2 ANQGSEA. Here the CDR3 reads CSVEAHRGTGELFF. Here the CDR3 DNA reads TGCAGCGTTGAAGCGCACAGGGGCACCGGGGAGCTGTTTTTT.

This clonotype was counted many times. J is TRBJ2-2 and V is TRBV7-2; no clear D. In germline, CDR1 is SGHTA, CDR2 FQGNSA. There are 15 residues in the CDR3. Deletions cut 7 bases from V and 0 bases from J, with 12 bases between. The CDR3 DNA follows: TGTGCCAGCAACACCCGGGCCGCGAACACCGGGGAGCTGTTTTTT. Encoded protein: CASNTRAANTGELFF.

This clonotype was seen a few times. The chain employs TRBV5-4 and TRBJ2-3; 8 nucleotides agree with TRBD2. Germline V lookup: CDR1 SGHNT, CDR2 YYREEE (reference sequence). V gave up 0 bases and J gave up 5 bases; unmatched junction bases: 2. The CDR3 contains 14 residues. CDR3 protein: CASSLALAGDTQYF. The CDR3 region has the DNA TGTGCCAGCAGCTTGGCGCTAGCGGGAGATACGCAGTATTTT.

The V call is TRBV12-2, the J call TRBJ2-1. TRBV12-2 is termed a pseudogene. The CDR3 is 13 residues long. The CDR3 DNA reads as TGTGCAAGTCGCTCCCCAGGACTAAACGAGCAGTTCTTC. Its translation is CASRSPGLNEQFF.

The genes are TRBV6-2 or TRBV6-3 and TRBJ1-5; D uncertain. The germline V gene encodes CDR1 MNHEY and CDR2 SVGEGT. Trimming took off 2 bases at V and 2 bases at J, with 16 bases between the two ends. The CDR3 covers 17 residues. For the CDR3, the DNA is TGTGCCAGCAGTTACATAAAGTCGGCCATCGGCAATCAGCCCCAGCATTTT. As protein: CASSYIKSAIGNQPQHF.

The chain carries TRBV4-1 and TRBJ1-5; D may be TRBD1 (5 bases). The V and J ends lost 1 base and 3 bases respectively, with 7 bases between them. This CDR3 is 14 amino acids long. Germline lookup yields CDR1 MGHRA and CDR2 YSYEKL. CDR3 sequence: CASSQGQNNQPQHF. CDR3 nucleotide sequence: TGCGCCAGCAGCCAAGGACAGAACAATCAGCCCCAGCATTTT.

There are a few counts of this clonotype. V gene TRBV7-2 combines with J gene TRBJ2-1; TRBD1 aligns across 9 bases. The CDR3 runs 14 residues. CDR1 and CDR2 (germline): SGHTA, FQGNSA. With 11 bases clipped from V and 2 bases from J, the junction kept 7 bases outside the gene matches. CDR3 in amino acids: CASERQGAYNEQFF. As DNA, the CDR3 is TGTGCCTCGGAGAGACAGGGGGCCTACAATGAGCAGTTCTTC.

V is TRBV4-3 and J is TRBJ2-5; 10 positions match TRBD2. The CDR3 has 17 residues. V trimming: 0 bases; J trimming: 4 bases; junction bases outside the gene matches: 8. CDR1 is LGHNA and CDR2 is YSLEER in the germline V gene. This chain's CDR3 is CASSQDIALAGVETQYF. In DNA, the CDR3 is TGCGCCAGCAGCCAAGATATCGCGCTAGCGGGGGTAGAGACCCAGTACTTC.